The clone carrying this T cell receptor (beta chain) was found a few times. This specimen belongs to a study of response to subunit inactivated influenza vaccine. CDR1 is KGHDR, CDR2 SFDVKD, per germline. This CDR3 region has 15 residues. V lost 9 bases, J lost 0 bases, and 14 bases lay in between. Each CDR3 protein gets one entry after TCRdb re-called the RT-PCR reads with MiXCR. The table has hundreds of thousands of distinct CDR3 sequences, approximately 24% seen once. The rearrangement uses TRBV24-1 and TRBJ2-1, with D perhaps assigned TRBD1 or TRBD2 (5 bases each). The receptor was isolated from a man aged 50 or older who received an inactivated influenza vaccine. Sequenced here: CD4+ T cells sorted from PBMCs, sampled 5 days after vaccination. CDR3 coding DNA: TGTGCCACCTCGTCGGGGCAAGTCTCCTACAATGAGCAGTTCTTC. Translated, it gives CATSSGQVSYNEQFF.